Following are 12 T cell receptor beta chains from one sample sequenced in a study of blood T cell repertoires in COVID-19. TCRdb's copy holds only in-frame clones and misses some; the assay was immunoSEQ multiplex PCR. The table shows around 80,000 clones, with about four fifths occurring only once. Sample: peripheral blood. The receptors were sampled from a woman of 80 years or more with acute or convalescent COVID-19.

V gene TRBV11-1 combines with J gene TRBJ2-1; 9 bases line up with TRBD1. The CDR3 runs 16 residues. Germline CDR1 SGHAT, CDR2 FQDESV (reference sequence). V gave up 2 bases and J gave up 6 bases; unmatched junction bases: 8. In DNA, the CDR3 is TGTGCCAGCAGCTTATTTAGGGACAGGGTAAGCAATGAGCAGTTCTTC. Encoded protein: CASSLFRDRVSNEQFF.

The genes are TRBV2 and TRBJ1-1, with a possible D match to TRBD1 (6 bases). The CDR3 runs to 14 residues. Trimming cost V 7 bases and J 2 bases, with 14 bases left between them. Germline V gene sequence: CDR1 SNHLY, CDR2 FYNNEI. The CDR3 sequence is CASTGGRPNTEAFF. CDR3 sequence (DNA): TGTGCCAGCACGGGGGGCAGGCCTAACACTGAAGCTTTCTTT. The full variable domain, its missing parts supplied by reference TRBV2 and TRBJ1-1, is EPEVTQTPSHQVTQMGQEVILRCVPISNHLYFYWYRQILGQKVEFLVSFYNNEISEKSEIFDDQFSVERPDGSNFTLKIRSTKLEDSAMYFCASTGGRPNTEAFFGQGTRLTVV.

This clone was seen just once. The chain links TRBV10-1 to TRBJ2-3; 7 bases agree with TRBD2. Germline V CDR1 and CDR2: WNHNN, SYGVQD (reference sequence). The V and J ends lost 8 bases and 2 bases, in that order; junction bases with no gene match: 7. There are 14 residues in the CDR3. DNA for the CDR3: TGCGCCAGCTGTCCAGGGACTAACACAGATACGCAGTATTTT. It encodes CASCPGTNTDTQYF.

The chain recombines TRBV5-4 with TRBJ2-1; 10 bases are a match to TRBD1. Germline V gene lookup returns CDR1 SGHNT and CDR2 YYREEE (reference sequence). V gave up 0 bases and J gave up 9 bases; unmatched junction bases: 9. This CDR3 spans 16 amino acids. The CDR3 DNA reads as TGTGCCAGCAGCTTGGCCGGGACAGGGGATTCACGTGAGCAGTTCTTC. Its translation is CASSLAGTGDSREQFF.

The V gene is TRBV11-3, the J gene TRBJ2-7; 8 positions agree with TRBD1. With 0 bases clipped from V and 4 bases from J, the junction kept 17 bases outside the gene matches. Germline assignment: CDR1 SGHNT and CDR2 YENEEA. The CDR3 has 19 residues. The CDR3 here is CASSLDGPPDIGDRYEQYF. In DNA, the CDR3 is TGTGCCAGCAGCTTAGATGGCCCGCCAGATATAGGGGACAGGTACGAGCAGTACTTC.

The gene calls are TRBV28 and TRBJ1-3; 8 bases are shared with TRBD1. The trim removed 5 bases at V and 3 bases at J, leaving 6 bases unmatched. This CDR3 contains 15 residues. Looked up from germline, CDR1 is MDHEN and CDR2 is SYDVKM. The CDR3, as DNA: TGTGCCAGCAGTCCGACGACAGGGGTTGGAAACACCATATATTTT. This encodes CASSPTTGVGNTIYF.

The V call is TRBV24-1, the J call TRBJ1-2; TRBD1 agrees at 7 bases. This CDR3 is 13 amino acids long. The V and J ends lost 4 bases and 8 bases, in that order; junction bases with no gene match: 6. Germline loops: CDR1 KGHDR, CDR2 SFDVKD. The CDR3, as DNA: TGTGCCACCAGTGAACGACAGGGTAACGGCTACACCTTC. Its translation is CATSERQGNGYTF.

This clone came up a few times. J is TRBJ1-1 and V is TRBV10-3; 7 bases fit TRBD1. The CDR3 covers 14 residues. V shed 2 bases, J shed 11 bases, and the junction held 11 bases outside the gene matches. CDR1 and CDR2 (germline): ENHRY, SYGVKD. CDR3 nucleotide sequence: TGTGCCATCAGTGAGCAGGGACAGCGAGAGGGGGCTTTCTTT. Translated, it gives CAISEQGQREGAFF.

This clone has a handful of counts. This rearrangement joins TRBV11-2 to TRBJ1-2, with TRBD1 matching over 9 bases. This CDR3 contains 19 residues. Per the germline V gene, CDR1 is SGHAT and CDR2 is FQNNGV. V lost 1 base to trimming and J lost 4 bases; unmatched junction nucleotides: 16. The chain's CDR3 is CASSLGRATGGVGSYGYTF. The CDR3 nucleotides read TGTGCCAGCAGCTTAGGTCGGGCGACAGGGGGTGTGGGGAGCTATGGCTACACCTTC.

The chain has TRBV10-1 and TRBJ1-3; TRBD1 matches 9 bases. V shed 9 bases, J shed 1 base, and the junction held 4 bases outside the gene matches. Germline V CDR1 and CDR2: WNHNN, SYGVQD (reference sequence). The CDR3 has 14 amino acids. In nucleotides, the CDR3 is TGCGCCAGAACCGGGACAGGGTCTGGAAACACCATATATTTT. This codes for CARTGTGSGNTIYF.

This chain connects TRBV2 to TRBJ2-1; D perhaps matches TRBD2 (5 bases). The CDR3 loop spans 12 amino acids. The V gene lost 6 bases and the J gene lost 10 bases, with 13 bases spanning the gap. The germline V gene has CDR1 SNHLY and CDR2 FYNNEI. Here the CDR3 reads CASSEDWLEQFF. DNA of the CDR3: TGTGCCAGCAGCGAGGACTGGTTAGAGCAGTTCTTC. Full variable domain (missing parts from reference TRBV2 and TRBJ2-1): EPEVTQTPSHQVTQMGQEVILRCVPISNHLYFYWYRQILGQKVEFLVSFYNNEISEKSEIFDDQFSVERPDGSNFTLKIRSTKLEDSAMYFCASSEDWLEQFFGPGTRLTVL.

This clone was seen a single time. This rearrangement joins TRBV27 to TRBJ1-2, with D possibly TRBD1 on 6 matching bases. With 6 bases removed from V and 1 base from J, the gap between germline ends came to 12 bases. In germline, CDR1 is MNHEY, CDR2 SMNVEV (reference sequence). The CDR3 covers 14 residues. The DNA for the CDR3 is TGTGCCAGCAGACGTGGACAGAATAACTATGGCTACACCTTC. This gives the protein CASRRGQNNYGYTF.